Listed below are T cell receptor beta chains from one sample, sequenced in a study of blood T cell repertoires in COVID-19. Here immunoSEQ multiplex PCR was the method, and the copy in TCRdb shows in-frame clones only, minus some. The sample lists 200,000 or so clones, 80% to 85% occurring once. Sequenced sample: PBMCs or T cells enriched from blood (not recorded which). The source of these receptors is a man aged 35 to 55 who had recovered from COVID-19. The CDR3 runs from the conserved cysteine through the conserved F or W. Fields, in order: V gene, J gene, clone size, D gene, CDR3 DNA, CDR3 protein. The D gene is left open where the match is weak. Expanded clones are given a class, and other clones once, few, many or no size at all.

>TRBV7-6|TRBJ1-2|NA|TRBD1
TGTGCCAGCACCCTATCGACAGGGTCATTTAGTGGCTACACCTTC
CASTLSTGSFSGYTF
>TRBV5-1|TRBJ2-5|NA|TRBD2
TGCGCCAGCAGCTCCTCTAGCGGGGGGGCCGGGGAGACCCAGTACTTC
CASSSSSGGAGETQYF
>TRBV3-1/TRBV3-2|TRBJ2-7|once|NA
TGTGCCAGCAGCCAAGAGTACAGCTCCTACGAGCAGTACTTC
CASSQEYSSYEQYF
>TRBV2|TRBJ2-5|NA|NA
TGTGCCAGCAGTTACACTACTAGTATGGTTGAGACCCAGTACTTC
CASSYTTSMVETQYF
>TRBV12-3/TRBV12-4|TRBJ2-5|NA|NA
TGTGCCAGCAGTTTCCCTAATCAAGAGACCCAGTACTTC
CASSFPNQETQYF
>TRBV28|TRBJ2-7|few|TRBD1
TGTGCCAGCATAAGGACAGGGGGTCCCTACGAGCAGTACTTC
CASIRTGGPYEQYF
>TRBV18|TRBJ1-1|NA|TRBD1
TGTGCCAGCTCACCACAGGGGGCCACTGAAGCTTTCTTT
CASSPQGATEAFF
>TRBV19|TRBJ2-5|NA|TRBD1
TGTGCCAGTAGTACACCCTCCGGGACAGGGAACCAAGAGACCCAGTACTTC
CASSTPSGTGNQETQYF
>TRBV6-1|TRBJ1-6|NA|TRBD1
TGTGCCAGCAGTGAATATTTCAGGGGGAATTCACCCCTCCACTTT
CASSEYFRGNSPLHF
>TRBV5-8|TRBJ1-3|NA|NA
TGTGCCAGCAGCCCCAGGGTAGGCATCCCTGGAAACACCATATATTTT
CASSPRVGIPGNTIYF
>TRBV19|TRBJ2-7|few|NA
TGTGCCAGTGCGAACGTTTACGAGCAGTACTTC
CASANVYEQYF
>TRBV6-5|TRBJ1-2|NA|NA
TGTGCCAGCAGTTACCCGGGTTGGTATGGCTACACCTTC
CASSYPGWYGYTF
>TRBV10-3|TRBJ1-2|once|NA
TGTGCCATCAGTGAGGGTAGGGAGGGCTACACCTTC
CAISEGREGYTF
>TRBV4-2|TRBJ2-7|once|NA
TGTGCCAGCAAAGGTCGGGGCTACGAGCAGTACTTC
CASKGRGYEQYF